The entry below gives a single T cell receptor beta chain sequence along with its context. Its antigen is currently unknown. The record originates from a study of cytomegalovirus exposure and HLA in healthy donors. Study findings and constraints: Most TCR sequences proved rare, with some public TCRs found in many donors. A list of approximately 150 TCR beta chains associated with cytomegalovirus was given.

This PCR relied on a set of 60 Vbeta primers and 13 Jbeta primers. Produced via immunoSEQ multiplex PCR; TCRdb's table is partial and in-frame only. The sample has more than 85,000 clones, approximately 68% seen once. Trimming removed 6 bases from V and 4 bases from J; junction bases left unmatched: 5. The germline gives CDR1 MNHEY, CDR2 SVGAGI. CDR3 length: 14 amino acids. The clonotype was recovered from a woman under 30 in good health and CMV-seropositive. The sample comprised PBMCs. The chain links TRBV6-5 to TRBJ2-7; 11 bases are shared with TRBD1. This CDR3 is CASRAGTGGYEQYF. Written as DNA, the CDR3 is TGTGCCAGCAGGGCCGGGACAGGGGGTTACGAGCAGTACTTC.